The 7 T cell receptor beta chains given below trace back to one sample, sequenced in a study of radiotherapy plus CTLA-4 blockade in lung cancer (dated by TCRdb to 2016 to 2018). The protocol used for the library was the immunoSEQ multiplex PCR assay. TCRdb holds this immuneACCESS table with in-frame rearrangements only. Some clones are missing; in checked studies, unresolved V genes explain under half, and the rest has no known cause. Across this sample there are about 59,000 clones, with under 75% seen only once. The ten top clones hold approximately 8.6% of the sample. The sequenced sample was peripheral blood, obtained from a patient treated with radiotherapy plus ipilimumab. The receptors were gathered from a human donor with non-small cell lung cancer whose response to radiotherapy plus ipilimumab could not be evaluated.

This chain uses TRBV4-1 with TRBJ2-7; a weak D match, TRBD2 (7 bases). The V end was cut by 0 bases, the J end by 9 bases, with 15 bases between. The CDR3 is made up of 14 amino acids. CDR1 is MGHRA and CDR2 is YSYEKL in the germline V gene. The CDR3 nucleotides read TGCGCCAGCAGCCAAGATCGGGGGGCCCTGGGGCAGTACTTC. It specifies CASSQDRGALGQYF.

CDR3 in amino acids: CASSQGGRLAGTSSTDTQYF. The CDR3 DNA follows: TGCGCCAGCAGCCAAGGGGGGAGACTAGCGGGGACCTCTAGCACAGATACGCAGTATTTT. The V and J genes are TRBV4-1 and TRBJ2-3; 11 bases agree with TRBD2. The CDR3 sequence is 20 residues long. V shed 1 base, J shed 0 bases, and the junction held 12 bases outside the gene matches. The germline V gene has CDR1 MGHRA and CDR2 YSYEKL.

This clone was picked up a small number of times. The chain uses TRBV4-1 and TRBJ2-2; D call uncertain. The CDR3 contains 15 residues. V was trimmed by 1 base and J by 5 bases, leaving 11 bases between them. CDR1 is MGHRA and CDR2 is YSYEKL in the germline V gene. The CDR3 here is CASSQVLDQTGELFF. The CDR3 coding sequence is TGCGCCAGCAGCCAAGTCCTAGATCAAACCGGGGAGCTGTTTTTT.

CDR3 bases: TGTGCCAGCAGCTATAGCGGGGGGGCGGAGACCGGGGAGCTGTTTTTT. Amino acid sequence: CASSYSGGAETGELFF. V gene TRBV11-1 combines with J gene TRBJ2-2; 11 bases are shared with TRBD2. The V segment lost 4 bases and the J segment 5 bases; nucleotides outside the gene matches: 6. The CDR3 totals 16 residues. Per germline, CDR1 SGHAT and CDR2 FQDESV (reference sequence).

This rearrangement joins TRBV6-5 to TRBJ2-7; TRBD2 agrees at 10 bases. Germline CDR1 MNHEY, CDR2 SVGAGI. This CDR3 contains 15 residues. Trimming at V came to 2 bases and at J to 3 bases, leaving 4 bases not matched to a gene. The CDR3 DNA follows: TGTGCCAGCAGTTACGCTAGCGGGAGCGGCTACGAGCAGTACTTC. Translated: CASSYASGSGYEQYF.

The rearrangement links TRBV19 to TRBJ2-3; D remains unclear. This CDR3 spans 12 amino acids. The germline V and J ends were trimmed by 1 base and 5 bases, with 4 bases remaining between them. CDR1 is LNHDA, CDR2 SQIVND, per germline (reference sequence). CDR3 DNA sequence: TGTGCCAGTAGTATAGGACTAGATACGCAGTATTTT. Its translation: CASSIGLDTQYF.

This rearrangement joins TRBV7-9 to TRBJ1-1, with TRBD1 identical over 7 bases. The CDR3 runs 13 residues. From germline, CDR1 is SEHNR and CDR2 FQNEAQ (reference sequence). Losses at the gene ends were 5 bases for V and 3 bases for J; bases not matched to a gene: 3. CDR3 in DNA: TGTGCCAGCAGCACTACAGGGGACACTGAAGCTTTCTTT. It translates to CASSTTGDTEAFF.